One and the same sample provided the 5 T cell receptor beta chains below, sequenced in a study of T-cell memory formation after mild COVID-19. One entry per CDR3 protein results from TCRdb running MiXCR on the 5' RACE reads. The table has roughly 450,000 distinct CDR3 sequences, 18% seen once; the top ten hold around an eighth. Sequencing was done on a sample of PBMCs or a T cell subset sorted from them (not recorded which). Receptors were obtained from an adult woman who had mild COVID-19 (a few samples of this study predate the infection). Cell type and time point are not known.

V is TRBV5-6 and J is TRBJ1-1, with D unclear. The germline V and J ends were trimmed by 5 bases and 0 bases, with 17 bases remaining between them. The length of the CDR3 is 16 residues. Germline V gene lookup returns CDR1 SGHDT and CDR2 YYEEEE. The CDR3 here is CASSYIQDDMNTEAFF. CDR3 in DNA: TGTGCCAGCAGTTATATCCAAGACGATATGAACACTGAAGCTTTCTTT. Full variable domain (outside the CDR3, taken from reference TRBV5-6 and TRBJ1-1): DAGVTQSPTHLIKTRGQQVTLRCSPKSGHDTVSWYQQALGQGPQFIFQYYEEEERQRGNFPDRFSGHQFPNYSSELNVNALLLGDSALYLCASSYIQDDMNTEAFFGQGTRLTVV.

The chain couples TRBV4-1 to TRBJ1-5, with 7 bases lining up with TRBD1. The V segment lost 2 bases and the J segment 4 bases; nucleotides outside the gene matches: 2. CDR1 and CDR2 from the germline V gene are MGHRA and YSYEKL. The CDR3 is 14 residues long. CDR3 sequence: CASSQLGQNQPQHF. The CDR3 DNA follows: TGCGCCAGCAGCCAATTGGGACAGAATCAGCCCCAGCATTTT.

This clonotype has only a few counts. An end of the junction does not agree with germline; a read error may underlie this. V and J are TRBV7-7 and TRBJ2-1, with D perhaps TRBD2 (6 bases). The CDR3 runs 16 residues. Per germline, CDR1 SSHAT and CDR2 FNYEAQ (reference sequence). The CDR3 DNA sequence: TGTGCTAGCAGCTTAGCGGAGGGGAGGTCCTACAATGAGCAGTTCTTC. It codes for CASSLAEGRSYNEQFF. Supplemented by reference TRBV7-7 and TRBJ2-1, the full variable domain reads GAGVSQSPRYKVTKRGQDVTLRCDPISSHATLYWYQQALGQGPEFLTYFNYEAQPDKSGLPSDRFSAERPEGSISTLTIQRTEQRDSAMYRCASSLAEGRSYNEQFFGPGTRLTVL.

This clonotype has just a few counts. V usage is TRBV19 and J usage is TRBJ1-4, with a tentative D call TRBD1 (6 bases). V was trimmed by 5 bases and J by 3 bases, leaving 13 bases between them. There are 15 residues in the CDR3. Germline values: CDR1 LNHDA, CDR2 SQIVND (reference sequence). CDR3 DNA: TGTGCCAGTAGTGACTGGACAGCGTCTAATGAAAAACTGTTTTTT. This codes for CASSDWTASNEKLFF.

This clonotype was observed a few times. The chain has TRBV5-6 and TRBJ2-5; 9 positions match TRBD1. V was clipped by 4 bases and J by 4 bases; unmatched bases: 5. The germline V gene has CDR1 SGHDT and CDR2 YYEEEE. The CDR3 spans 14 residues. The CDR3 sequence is CASSNGQGRETQYF. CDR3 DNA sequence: TGTGCCAGCAGCAACGGACAGGGGCGAGAGACCCAGTACTTC.